The entry below gives a single TCR beta chain sequence along with its context. V was cut by 11 bases and J by 5 bases, with 21 bases left in between. Looked up from germline, CDR1 is MNHNS and CDR2 is SASEGT. This CDR3 is built from 14 residues. Sorted-subset replicate PCRs used 150 to 200 ng of genomic DNA. This amount corresponded to some 30,000 T cell genomes. Method: immunoSEQ multiplex PCR; TCRdb's copy keeps in-frame clones and lacks some. The sample holds about 980,000 clones, around three quarters seen once. The data belong to a study of shared clonotypes between healthy human individuals. V and J are TRBV6-1 and TRBJ1-2, with D possibly being TRBD1 (5 bases). The material sequenced was memory CD4+ T cells sorted from blood. Subset noted: CD45RA-negative fraction. This TCR came from a man aged 18 to 30 in good health. CDR3 in DNA: TGTGCCCTCCGGAGAGACAGTGGGATTTATGGCTACACCTTC. Translating gives CALRRDSGIYGYTF.